The source of this T cell receptor beta chain is a study of control samples from healthy donors and cancer patients. CDR1 is ENHRY, CDR2 SYGVKD, per germline. V lost 6 bases, J lost 3 bases, and 6 bases stayed unmatched. This CDR3 comprises 14 residues. The repertoire was sequenced with immunoSEQ multiplex PCR; TCRdb's copy has only in-frame clones and lacks some. Here the sample spans about 180,000 clones, approximately 92% being singletons. Sequencing was done on a sample of blood. The V gene is TRBV10-3, the J gene TRBJ2-3; 7 nucleotides line up with TRBD1. The source is a woman in her thirties or forties in good health. The CDR3 DNA is TGTGCCATCAGGAGGGGGACAGCAACAGATACGCAGTATTTT. It yields the protein CAIRRGTATDTQYF.